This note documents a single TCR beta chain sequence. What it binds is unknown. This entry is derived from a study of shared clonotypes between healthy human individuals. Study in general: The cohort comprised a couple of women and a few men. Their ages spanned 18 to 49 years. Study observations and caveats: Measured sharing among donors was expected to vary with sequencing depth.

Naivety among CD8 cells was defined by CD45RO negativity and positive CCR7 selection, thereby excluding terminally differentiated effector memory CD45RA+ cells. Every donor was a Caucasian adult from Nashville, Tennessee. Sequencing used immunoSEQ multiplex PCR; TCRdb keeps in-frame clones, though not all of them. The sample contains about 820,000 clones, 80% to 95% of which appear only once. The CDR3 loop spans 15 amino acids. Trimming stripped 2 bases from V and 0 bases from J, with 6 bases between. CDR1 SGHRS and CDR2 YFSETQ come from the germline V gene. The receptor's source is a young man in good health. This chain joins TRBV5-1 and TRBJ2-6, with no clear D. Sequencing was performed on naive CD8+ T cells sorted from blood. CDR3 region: CASSFGASGANVLTF. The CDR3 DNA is TGCGCCAGCAGCTTTGGTGCCTCTGGGGCCAACGTCCTGACTTTC.